This T cell receptor beta chain was profiled in a study of blood T cells in healthy people across ages. Regarding the study as a whole: Naive CD4+ cells and diversity were both higher in long-lived donors than in aged donors.

This clonotype was counted a few times. Antigen: not known. Sample-barcoded 5' priming and a J-beta primer mix drove a second PCR of about 6 to 11 cycles. The authors tagged each cDNA molecule using a template-switch adaptor with 12 random nucleotides. Each CDR3 protein gets one entry after TCRdb re-called the 5' RACE reads with MiXCR. The repertoire holds fewer than 900,000 distinct CDR3 sequences, with around 34% as singletons. The TCR comes from a man between 18 and 29 years old in good health. The sequenced sample consisted of blood.

CDR3 sequence (DNA): TGCAGTGCTACGACTAGCGGGGTGTACAATGAGCAGTTCTTC. Protein: CSATTSGVYNEQFF. This chain uses TRBV20-1 with TRBJ2-1; 11 bases are shared with TRBD2. CDR3 length equals 14 residues. The V gene's germline CDR1 is DFQATT and CDR2 SNEGSKA (reference sequence). The trim removed 4 bases at V and 4 bases at J, leaving 3 bases unmatched.